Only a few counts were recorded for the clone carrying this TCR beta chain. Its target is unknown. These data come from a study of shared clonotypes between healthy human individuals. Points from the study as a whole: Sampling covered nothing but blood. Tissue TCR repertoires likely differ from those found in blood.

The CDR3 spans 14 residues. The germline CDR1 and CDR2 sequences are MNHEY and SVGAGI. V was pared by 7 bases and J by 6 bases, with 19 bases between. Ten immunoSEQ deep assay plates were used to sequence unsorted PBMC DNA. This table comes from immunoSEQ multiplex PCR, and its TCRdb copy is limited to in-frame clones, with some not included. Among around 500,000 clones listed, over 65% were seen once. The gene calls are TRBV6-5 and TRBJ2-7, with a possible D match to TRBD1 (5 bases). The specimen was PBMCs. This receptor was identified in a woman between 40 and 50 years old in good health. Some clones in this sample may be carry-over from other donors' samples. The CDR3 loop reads CASMGLRSRFEQYF. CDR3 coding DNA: TGTGCCAGCATGGGGCTGAGATCTAGGTTCGAGCAGTACTTC.